Presented here are 22 T cell receptor beta chains from one specimen sequenced in a study of PD-1 blockade in classical Hodgkin lymphoma (TCRdb year 2020). The receptor library was made with the immunoSEQ multiplex PCR assay. This immuneACCESS table, as held by TCRdb, lists in-frame sequences with V and J called but not all clones. Of the missing ones, under half trace to an unresolved V gene in checked studies; the others have no known cause. The sample table holds around 13,000 clones, of which 70% to 85% were seen once. Around a quarter of the sample lies in the top ten. This specimen's time point label, interpreted: cycle 1 day 1 (C1D1), immediately before nivolumab initiation. Every trial patient had relapsed following autologous stem cell transplantation, and prior brentuximab vedotin exposure was what differed among cohorts A, B and C. Source: peripheral blood mononuclear cells (PBMCs), taken at baseline. Every receptor here comes from a human donor with classical Hodgkin lymphoma.

The V call is TRBV5-1, the J call TRBJ1-2, with TRBD1 matching 7 bases. From germline, CDR1 is SGHRS and CDR2 YFSETQ. V was pared by 1 base and J by 3 bases, with 0 bases of the junction left unmatched. This CDR3 contains 13 residues. Written as DNA, the CDR3 is TGCGCCAGCAGCTTGACAGGGGACTATGGCTACACCTTC. Its translation is CASSLTGDYGYTF.

The chain joins TRBV28 to TRBJ1-4; TRBD1 agrees at 9 bases. CDR3 size: 15 residues. With 6 bases clipped from V and 13 bases from J, the junction kept 15 bases outside the gene matches. Germline CDR1 reads MDHEN; CDR2 reads SYDVKM. As DNA, the CDR3 is TGTGCCAGCAGCCTTGGGACAGGGTTTATGAAAGGACTGTTTTTT. The encoded protein is CASSLGTGFMKGLFF.

The rearrangement joins TRBV7-2 to TRBJ2-1; D is tentatively TRBD1 or TRBD2 (5 bases each). Germline CDR1 reads SGHTA; CDR2 reads FQGNSA. There are 14 residues in the CDR3. V was clipped by 5 bases and J by 3 bases, with 11 bases between them. DNA of the CDR3: TGTGCCAGCAGCGAGGGGTTCAACTACAATGAGCAGTTCTTC. As protein: CASSEGFNYNEQFF. Looking up the rest from reference TRBV7-2 and TRBJ2-1 gives the full variable domain: GAGVSQSPSNKVTEKGKDVELRCDPISGHTALYWYRQSLGQGLEFLIYFQGNSAPDKSGLPSDRFSAERTGGSVSTLTIQRTQQEDSAVYLCASSEGFNYNEQFFGPGTRLTVL.

This clone was counted between two and nine times. The V call is TRBV19, the J call TRBJ1-5; D gene uncertain. The ends were cut back, 3 bases at V and 4 bases at J, with 7 bases in the middle. Germline CDR1 LNHDA, CDR2 SQIVND (reference sequence). This CDR3 spans 13 amino acids. The CDR3, as DNA: TGTGCCAGTAGTATTTCCGGGAATCAGCCCCAGCATTTT. Translating gives CASSISGNQPQHF.

The genes are TRBV27 and TRBJ2-7, with D perhaps matching TRBD1 or TRBD2 (6 bases each). The CDR3 runs 15 residues. Per germline, CDR1 MNHEY and CDR2 SMNVEV (reference sequence). V gave up 5 bases and J gave up 2 bases, with 16 bases separating them. The CDR3 bases are TGTGCCAGCAGTCCTGTGGGGGGCGGGACCTACGAGCAGTACTTC. Translating it yields CASSPVGGGTYEQYF.

The rearrangement joins TRBV6-1 to TRBJ1-3; unclear D gene. V lost 7 bases to trimming and J lost 0 bases, with 10 bases between them. From germline, CDR1 is MNHNS and CDR2 SASEGT. The CDR3 contains 14 residues. Written as DNA, the CDR3 is TGTGCCAGCAATGGCCAAAACTCTGGAAACACCATATATTTT. Protein sequence: CASNGQNSGNTIYF.

About this clone: Germline and junction disagree at one end, which may indicate a read error. The V call is TRBV18, the J call TRBJ2-7; D may match TRBD1 or TRBD2 (5 bases each). The germline V gene encodes CDR1 KGHSH and CDR2 LQKENI. This CDR3 is 14 amino acids long. The CDR3 sequence: CASSPDQQVSTGHF. CDR3 in DNA: TGTGCCAGCTCACCAGACCAACAGGTCTCAACGGGGCACTTC.

The V and J genes are TRBV5-1 and TRBJ2-3; D is unclear. V was shortened by 4 bases and J by 1 base, with 10 bases between the two germline ends. Per germline, CDR1 SGHRS and CDR2 YFSETQ. The CDR3 has 14 amino acids. CDR3 residues: CASSPEERTDTQYF. Written as DNA, the CDR3 is TGCGCCAGCAGCCCCGAGGAGCGCACAGATACGCAGTATTTT.

V and J are TRBV4-3 and TRBJ2-3; maybe TRBD1 (6 bases). CDR3 length: 13 amino acids. V was trimmed by 8 bases and J by 6 bases, leaving 15 bases between them. Looked up from germline, CDR1 is LGHNA and CDR2 is YSLEER. The DNA of the CDR3 is TGCGCCAGCTCGACCAGGGGCGGCGATACGCAGTATTTT. Its translation is CASSTRGGDTQYF.

The genes are TRBV12-5 and TRBJ2-1, with 9 nucleotides matching TRBD1. V trimming: 8 bases; J trimming: 12 bases; junction bases outside the gene matches: 11. The CDR3 loop spans 13 amino acids. Per the germline V gene, CDR1 is LGHNT and CDR2 is FRNRAP. This CDR3 reads CASQVDRGLGQFF. The CDR3 coding sequence is TGTGCTAGTCAGGTAGACAGGGGGTTAGGGCAGTTCTTC. Supplemented by reference TRBV12-5 and TRBJ2-1, the full variable domain reads DARVTQTPRHKVTEMGQEVTMRCQPILGHNTVFWYRQTMMQGLELLAYFRNRAPLDDSGMPKDRFSAEMPDATLATLKIQPSEPRDSAVYFCASQVDRGLGQFFGPGTRLTVL.

The chain links TRBV7-9 to TRBJ2-7; either TRBD1 or TRBD2 may fit D (6 bases each). Germline CDR1 reads SEHNR; CDR2 reads FQNEAQ (reference sequence). The CDR3 spans 14 residues. Trimming stripped 5 bases from V and 3 bases from J, with 14 bases between. Written as DNA, the CDR3 is TGTGCCAGCAGCGTAAGGGGGGCGGACTACGAGCAGTACTTC. It specifies CASSVRGADYEQYF.

This chain links TRBV7-2 with TRBJ2-1; 8 bases are shared with TRBD1. In germline, CDR1 is SGHTA, CDR2 FQGNSA. The CDR3 runs 15 residues. J gave up 4 bases and V 3 bases, and 5 bases lay outside the gene matches. The DNA for the CDR3 is TGTGCCAGCAGCTTTGACAGGGGCAAATACAATGAGCAGTTCTTC. Protein sequence: CASSFDRGKYNEQFF.

This clone has a single count. This chain links TRBV29-1 with TRBJ1-4; the D gene is possibly TRBD1 (5 bases). The CDR3 loop spans 13 amino acids. Trimming stripped 6 bases from V and 7 bases from J, with 15 bases between. CDR1 is SQVTM, CDR2 ANQGSEA, per germline. Here the CDR3 reads CSVFRVGGEKLFF. CDR3 DNA sequence: TGCAGCGTCTTCAGGGTTGGGGGTGAAAAACTGTTTTTT.

The rearrangement links TRBV10-3 to TRBJ2-7, with TRBD1 matching over 7 bases. CDR1 ENHRY and CDR2 SYGVKD come from the germline V gene. V lost 2 bases, J lost 1 base, and 2 bases stayed unmatched. The CDR3 runs to 14 residues. CDR3 DNA sequence: TGTGCCATCAGTGAGCAGACAGGGTCCTACGAGCAGTACTTC. Amino acids: CAISEQTGSYEQYF.

The chain is built from TRBV5-1 and TRBJ2-7; 7 bases map to TRBD2. Germline CDR1 reads SGHRS; CDR2 reads YFSETQ. CDR3 length: 17 amino acids. V trimming: 0 bases; J trimming: 6 bases; junction bases outside the gene matches: 15. CDR3 amino acids: CASSLVPGQGGGSEQYF. The CDR3 nucleotides are TGCGCCAGCAGCTTGGTCCCTGGCCAGGGCGGGGGATCCGAGCAGTACTTC.

This clone was seen a single time. The chain joins TRBV2 to TRBJ2-7, with TRBD1 as a possible D gene (5 bases). Germline CDR1 SNHLY, CDR2 FYNNEI. CDR3 length equals 14 residues. V shed 4 bases and J shed 4 bases, with 14 bases lying between them. CDR3 sequence reads: CASSGQFSSYEQYF. The CDR3 nucleotides read TGTGCCAGCAGTGGACAGTTTTCGTCTTACGAGCAGTACTTC. The full variable domain, completed using reference TRBV2 and TRBJ2-7, is EPEVTQTPSHQVTQMGQEVILRCVPISNHLYFYWYRQILGQKVEFLVSFYNNEISEKSEIFDDQFSVERPDGSNFTLKIRSTKLEDSAMYFCASSGQFSSYEQYFGPGTRLTVT.

V is TRBV5-5 and J is TRBJ2-5, with 10 nucleotides matching TRBD1. Trimming at V came to 0 bases and at J to 5 bases, leaving 1 base not matched to a gene. The germline CDR1 and CDR2 sequences are SGHKS and YYEKEE (reference sequence). The CDR3 has 14 residues. CDR3 region: CASSLAGQGETQYF. DNA of the CDR3: TGTGCCAGCAGCTTGGCGGGACAGGGGGAGACCCAGTACTTC.

V is TRBV6-1 and J is TRBJ1-2; 7 bases align to TRBD1. Trimming cost V 6 bases and J 5 bases; bases outside gene matches: 3. The CDR3 extends over 12 amino acids. Germline V CDR1 and CDR2: MNHNS, SASEGT. Here the CDR3 reads CASSSGQYGYTF. CDR3 sequence (DNA): TGTGCCAGCAGCTCGGGACAGTATGGCTACACCTTC.

The genes are TRBV2 and TRBJ1-3; D is ambiguous. Germline V gives CDR1 SNHLY, CDR2 FYNNEI. This CDR3 has 16 amino acids. With 6 bases removed from V and 0 bases from J, the gap between germline ends came to 15 bases. The CDR3 DNA follows: TGTGCCAGCAGCGCAGACTGGGGTGCCTCTGGAAACACCATATATTTT. Its protein product is CASSADWGASGNTIYF. Based on the CDR3 plus reference TRBV2 and TRBJ1-3, the full variable domain is EPEVTQTPSHQVTQMGQEVILRCVPISNHLYFYWYRQILGQKVEFLVSFYNNEISEKSEIFDDQFSVERPDGSNFTLKIRSTKLEDSAMYFCASSADWGASGNTIYFGEGSWLTVV.

This clone was picked up a small number of times. This chain links TRBV11-1 with TRBJ2-3; 7 nucleotides match TRBD2. CDR3 size: 15 residues. Germline V gene data show CDR1 as SGHAT and CDR2 as FQDESV (reference sequence). Germline trimming cut 3 bases from V and 1 base from J; bases unmatched to any gene: 4. The CDR3, as DNA: TGTGCCAGCAGCTTCCAGCGGGGACGCACAGATACGCAGTATTTT. It translates to CASSFQRGRTDTQYF.

This chain connects TRBV30 to TRBJ2-4, with D possibly TRBD2 on 5 matching bases. V dropped 3 bases and J dropped 1 base, with 13 bases sitting between them. Germline values: CDR1 GTSNPN, CDR2 SVGIG (reference sequence). The CDR3 sequence is 15 residues long. The CDR3 DNA follows: TGTGCCTGGAGATGGGAGCGGCACGCCAAAAACATTCAGTACTTC. It translates to CAWRWERHAKNIQYF.

The rearrangement uses TRBV30 and TRBJ1-1; 8 bases line up with TRBD1. The CDR3 extends over 12 amino acids. The V gene's germline CDR1 is GTSNPN and CDR2 SVGIG (reference sequence). V shed 8 bases, J shed 3 bases, and the junction held 5 bases outside the gene matches. CDR3 in DNA: TGTGCCCAGGCGGACAGGGACACTGAAGCTTTCTTT. This gives the protein CAQADRDTEAFF.